Shown below are 15 T cell receptor beta chains from a single sample sequenced in a study of blood T cell repertoires in COVID-19. Sequencing used immunoSEQ multiplex PCR; TCRdb keeps in-frame clones, though not all of them. The repertoire holds hundreds of thousands of clones, with about 91% as singletons. The sample comprised PBMCs or T cells enriched from blood (not recorded which). Source of these receptors: a woman aged 45 to 65 with acute COVID-19.

V and J are TRBV5-8 and TRBJ1-4, with D perhaps matching TRBD1 (6 bases). The CDR3 loop spans 15 amino acids. Germline lookup yields CDR1 SGHTS and CDR2 YDEGEE. Between the trimmed V and J ends, which lost 0 bases and 7 bases, there was a span of 13 bases. The CDR3 nucleotides read TGTGCCAGCAGCTTGGCCAGGGGTGGAACTGAAAAACTGTTTTTT. Protein sequence: CASSLARGGTEKLFF.

The gene calls are TRBV2 and TRBJ2-5; TRBD1 is a possible D gene (6 bases). Germline CDR1 is SNHLY and CDR2 is FYNNEI. V dropped 8 bases and J dropped 0 bases, with 10 bases sitting between them. This CDR3 is 13 amino acids long. CDR3 DNA: TGTGCCAGCTCAGGGGACCACCAAGAGACCCAGTACTTC. It specifies CASSGDHQETQYF.

This clone was seen more than once but under ten times. The chain couples TRBV28 to TRBJ2-5, with D perhaps TRBD1 (5 bases). V was clipped by 6 bases and J by 5 bases, with 19 bases between them. CDR1 and CDR2 (germline): MDHEN, SYDVKM. CDR3 length equals 15 residues. The CDR3 coding sequence is TGTGCCAGCAGCAGCGTTGGCAGGGAACGGGAGACCCAGTACTTC. Its translation is CASSSVGRERETQYF.

The rearrangement uses TRBV7-5 and TRBJ1-4; TRBD1, the table's D call, lacks a check against the DNA. TRBV7-5 is annotated as a pseudogene. The CDR3 loop spans 14 amino acids. CDR3 protein: CARSLGQGDEKLFF. The CDR3 nucleotides are TGTGCCAGAAGCTTGGGACAGGGTGACGAAAAACTGTTTTTT.

Comments on this clone: The same CDR3 also results from other DNA sequences found in this sample. The V gene is TRBV5-1, the J gene TRBJ2-1; 11 bases are a match to TRBD2. The length of the CDR3 is 15 residues. The V and J ends lost 3 bases and 4 bases, in that order; junction bases with no gene match: 3. Germline CDR1 and CDR2: SGHRS and YFSETQ. Here the CDR3 DNA reads TGCGCCAGCAGCTGGGGGACTAGCGGTTACAATGAGCAGTTCTTC. Protein: CASSWGTSGYNEQFF.

The V call is TRBV19, the J call TRBJ2-1; D is unclear. The CDR3 is 15 residues long. V lost 3 bases to trimming and J lost 6 bases, with 15 bases between them. The germline CDR1 and CDR2 sequences are LNHDA and SQIVND (reference sequence). This chain's CDR3 is CASSISGSSLNEQFF. The CDR3 DNA sequence: TGTGCCAGTAGTATTTCCGGTAGCAGCCTCAATGAGCAGTTCTTC.

V usage is TRBV4-3 and J usage is TRBJ2-7, with TRBD2 identical over 7 bases. The CDR3 runs to 13 residues. Trimming cost V 4 bases and J 3 bases; bases outside gene matches: 3. CDR1 and CDR2 from the germline V gene are LGHNA and YSLEER. The CDR3 DNA follows: TGCGCCAGCAGCCTGGGGGGGAGCTACGAGCAGTACTTC. It specifies CASSLGGSYEQYF.

The chain joins TRBV27 to TRBJ1-1, with a tentative D call TRBD1 (5 bases). The V end was cut by 3 bases, the J end by 8 bases, with 13 bases between. The CDR3 has 13 residues. Germline V gene lookup returns CDR1 MNHEY and CDR2 SMNVEV (reference sequence). CDR3: CASSLARTSEAFF. In nucleotides, the CDR3 is TGTGCCAGCAGTTTGGCAAGGACATCGGAAGCTTTCTTT.

This clone was observed a handful of times. This sequence joins TRBV21-1 and TRBJ1-5. TRBV21-1 is flagged as a pseudogene. The CDR3 loop spans 17 amino acids. The CDR3 sequence: CASSKADRGGSNQPQHF. The CDR3, as DNA: TGTGCCAGCAGCAAAGCGGATCGGGGAGGGAGCAATCAGCCCCAGCATTTT.

The chain combines TRBV7-9 with TRBJ2-5; 15 positions match TRBD2. The CDR3 runs 21 residues. V shed 5 bases and J 2 bases; nucleotides not matched to a gene: 18. The germline V gene has CDR1 SEHNR and CDR2 FQNEAQ (reference sequence). CDR3 region: CASSILRTSGRAFSTQETQYF. CDR3 bases: TGTGCCAGCAGCATACTCCGGACTAGCGGGAGGGCCTTTTCGACTCAAGAGACCCAGTACTTC.

The rearrangement uses TRBV7-9 and TRBJ2-1; D is uncertain. V lost 2 bases and J 7 bases, leaving 9 bases between the germline ends. Looked up from germline, CDR1 is SEHNR and CDR2 is FQNEAQ (reference sequence). This CDR3 comprises 13 residues. CDR3 coding DNA: TGTGCCAGCAGCTTAATACGTCAGAATGAGCAGTTCTTC. Translation: CASSLIRQNEQFF.

Written as DNA, the CDR3 is TGTGCCAGTAGTATGGCCCGAGGGGGAAGGGAAAAACTGTTTTTT. Protein sequence: CASSMARGGREKLFF. The gene calls are TRBV19 and TRBJ1-4; D is perhaps TRBD1 (6 bases). The CDR3 loop spans 15 amino acids. CDR1 LNHDA and CDR2 SQIVND come from the germline V gene (reference sequence). V was pared by 3 bases and J by 8 bases, with 16 bases between.

The rearrangement links TRBV19 to TRBJ1-1; D unresolved. The CDR3 has 13 residues. Trimming pared 7 bases from V and 1 base from J, leaving 10 bases between. Germline lookup yields CDR1 LNHDA and CDR2 SQIVND (reference sequence). CDR3 coding DNA: TGTGCCAGTAACCGGGGAAGGAACACTGAAGCTTTCTTT. Its translation is CASNRGRNTEAFF.

This sequence joins TRBV6-5 and TRBJ2-5; 13 nucleotides match TRBD2. After removal of 6 bases from V and 1 base from J, the junction contained 2 bases not matched to a gene. This CDR3 is 15 amino acids long. CDR1 is MNHEY, CDR2 SVGAGI, per germline. DNA of the CDR3: TGTGCCAGCAGGGGGACTAGCGGGATCCAAGAGACCCAGTACTTC. It specifies CASRGTSGIQETQYF.

The V gene is TRBV5-1, the J gene TRBJ2-2; 7 nucleotides agree with TRBD1. Germline V CDR1 and CDR2: SGHRS, YFSETQ. The CDR3 consists of 15 residues. V trimming: 3 bases; J trimming: 3 bases; junction bases outside the gene matches: 5. The CDR3 sequence: CASSYRDSYTGELFF. The CDR3 bases are TGCGCCAGCAGCTACCGGGACAGCTACACCGGGGAGCTGTTTTTT.